Shown below are 19 T cell receptor beta chains from a single sample sequenced in a study of blood T cell repertoires in COVID-19. Using immunoSEQ multiplex PCR, the repertoire was profiled, and TCRdb retains in-frame clones only, with some absent. The repertoire includes some 350,000 clones, under 95% of them detected once, and under 3.5% sits in the top ten. Sequencing input: peripheral blood. The receptor source for this set is a woman in her late teens or twenties who had recovered from COVID-19.

This rearrangement joins TRBV7-8 to TRBJ1-5; TRBD1 agrees at 8 bases. With 2 bases clipped from V and 3 bases from J, the junction kept 6 bases outside the gene matches. The CDR3 covers 16 residues. Germline V gene data show CDR1 as SGHVS and CDR2 as FQNEAQ. The CDR3 DNA is TGTGCCAGCAGCTTAACAGGGGACAGGCCCAATCAGCCCCAGCATTTT. It is translated as CASSLTGDRPNQPQHF.

V is TRBV6-5 and J is TRBJ1-1; tentative D call: TRBD1 (5 bases). The CDR3 has 15 amino acids. Germline CDR1 is MNHEY and CDR2 is SVGAGI. V lost 7 bases, J lost 4 bases, and 19 bases lay in between. As DNA, the CDR3 is TGTGCCAGCACCATCGGGGGGGGTTCGGGCACTGAAGCTTTCTTT. It specifies CASTIGGGSGTEAFF.

This clone was detected once. The chain carries TRBV9 and TRBJ1-2; possibly TRBD1 for D (6 bases). The germline V gene has CDR1 SGDLS and CDR2 YYNGEE. V gave up 5 bases and J gave up 3 bases, with 17 bases separating them. The length of the CDR3 is 15 residues. The CDR3 spells CASSFVGRGDYGYTF. CDR3 nucleotides: TGTGCCAGCAGTTTTGTGGGCAGGGGCGACTATGGCTACACCTTC.

The V call is TRBV7-8, the J call TRBJ2-1, with 10 bases lining up with TRBD1. The CDR3 length is 17 residues. With V trimmed by 1 base and J by 8 bases, 11 bases remained unmatched. CDR1 is SGHVS, CDR2 FQNEAQ, per germline. The CDR3: CASSLGVRTGGIDEQFF. The CDR3 DNA reads TGTGCCAGCAGCTTAGGAGTTAGGACAGGGGGAATCGATGAGCAGTTCTTC.

The rearrangement uses TRBV11-3 and TRBJ1-2, with D possibly being TRBD1 (5 bases). This CDR3 contains 16 residues. Trimming cost V 1 base and J 2 bases, with 14 bases left between them. Germline V gene data show CDR1 as SGHNT and CDR2 as YENEEA. CDR3 loop: CASSLGSGRDNYGYTF. CDR3 sequence (DNA): TGTGCCAGCAGCTTAGGTTCAGGGCGGGACAACTATGGCTACACCTTC.

The rearrangement links TRBV28 to TRBJ1-2, with 8 bases fitting TRBD1. The V gene's germline CDR1 is MDHEN and CDR2 SYDVKM. The V gene end was trimmed by 5 bases and the J gene end by 0 bases; junction bases not matched to a gene: 8. The CDR3 has 16 amino acids. The CDR3 is CASSEPRQGTNYGYTF. CDR3 bases: TGTGCCAGCAGTGAGCCCAGACAGGGGACTAACTATGGCTACACCTTC.

The chain couples TRBV27 to TRBJ2-3; TRBD2 matches 8 bases. Trimming cost V 4 bases and J 0 bases; bases outside gene matches: 6. This CDR3 is 16 amino acids long. Germline assignment: CDR1 MNHEY and CDR2 SMNVEV (reference sequence). CDR3 loop: CASSSLAGSSTDTQYF. DNA for the CDR3: TGTGCCAGCAGTTCGCTAGCGGGTTCTAGCACAGATACGCAGTATTTT.

The chain has TRBV5-4 and TRBJ2-1; TRBD1 matches 7 bases. The CDR3 has 20 amino acids. The germline V gene has CDR1 SGHNT and CDR2 YYREEE (reference sequence). V trimming: 0 bases; J trimming: 6 bases; junction bases outside the gene matches: 21. Here the CDR3 DNA reads TGTGCCAGCAGCTTGGTGCCCTGGGACAGCGTCACTTACCCGGGCAATGAGCAGTTCTTC. It yields the protein CASSLVPWDSVTYPGNEQFF.

This clone was counted a few times. The V call is TRBV7-9, the J call TRBJ1-1; D unresolved. The ends were cut back, 3 bases at V and 1 base at J, with 12 bases in the middle. Germline CDR1 and CDR2: SEHNR and FQNEAQ (reference sequence). The length of the CDR3 is 15 residues. CDR3 region: CASSFRGSGNTEAFF. DNA for the CDR3: TGTGCCAGCAGCTTCCGGGGATCTGGGAACACTGAAGCTTTCTTT. Full variable domain (remainder filled in from reference TRBV7-9 and TRBJ1-1): DTGVSQNPRHKITKRGQNVTFRCDPISEHNRLYWYRQTLGQGPEFLTYFQNEAQLEKSRLLSDRFSAERPKGSFSTLEIQRTEQGDSAMYLCASSFRGSGNTEAFFGQGTRLTVV.

CDR3 sequence reads: CASSLARGEQFF. The CDR3 bases are TGTGCCAGCAGCTTAGCGCGGGGTGAGCAGTTCTTC. This chain uses TRBV11-3 with TRBJ2-1; possibly TRBD2 for D (6 bases). The CDR3 has 12 amino acids. Looked up from germline, CDR1 is SGHNT and CDR2 is YENEEA. V lost 1 base, J lost 9 bases, and 7 bases lay in between.

The J gene is TRBJ1-2, the V gene TRBV28, with D uncertain. Germline CDR1 and CDR2: MDHEN and SYDVKM. The germline V and J ends were trimmed by 8 bases and 2 bases, with 6 bases remaining between them. The CDR3 length is 11 residues. Written as DNA, the CDR3 is TGTGCCAGCGGACTGAACTATGGCTACACCTTC. It specifies CASGLNYGYTF.

The rearrangement links TRBV4-1 to TRBJ1-1; D perhaps matches TRBD1 (5 bases). The CDR3 runs to 13 residues. Between the trimmed V and J ends, which lost 4 bases and 4 bases, there was a span of 10 bases. CDR1 is MGHRA and CDR2 is YSYEKL in the germline V gene. The CDR3 spells CASSRTGGTEAFF. The CDR3 bases are TGCGCCAGCAGCCGTACCGGGGGCACTGAAGCTTTCTTT.

The chain employs TRBV21-1 and TRBJ2-1; the table's D call TRBD2 went unverified against the DNA. TRBV21-1 is designated a pseudogene. CDR3 size: 18 residues. The CDR3 spells CASSKRKGIAGGDNEQFF. CDR3 nucleotides: TGTGCCAGCAGCAAAAGGAAAGGGATAGCGGGAGGGGACAATGAGCAGTTCTTC.

The V and J genes are TRBV6-6 and TRBJ2-3, with 14 positions matching TRBD2. The V segment lost 5 bases and the J segment 3 bases; nucleotides outside the gene matches: 10. Germline CDR1 reads MNHNY; CDR2 reads SVGAGI (reference sequence). CDR3 length: 18 residues. Written as DNA, the CDR3 is TGTGCCAGCAGTCCGACTAGCGGGAGGGCCCTCGGGACAGATACGCAGTATTTT. Protein product: CASSPTSGRALGTDTQYF.

The chain carries TRBV3-1 (or the pseudogene TRBV3-2) and TRBJ1-1, with TRBD1 identical over 10 bases. With V trimmed by 4 bases and J by 5 bases, 4 bases remained unmatched. The CDR3 covers 14 residues. Germline V gene data show CDR1 as LGHDT and CDR2 as YNNKEL (reference sequence). CDR3 loop: CASSPGTGETEAFF. DNA for the CDR3: TGTGCCAGCAGCCCCGGGACAGGGGAAACTGAAGCTTTCTTT.

The chain joins TRBV3-1 (or the pseudogene TRBV3-2) to TRBJ1-6; TRBD1 might be the D (5 bases). Trimming took 1 base from V and 7 from J, leaving 8 bases between them. The germline CDR1 and CDR2 sequences are LGHDT and YNNKEL (reference sequence). The CDR3 runs to 14 residues. The CDR3, as DNA: TGTGCCAGCAGCCAAGTGCGGGGGAATTCACCCCTCCACTTT. As protein: CASSQVRGNSPLHF.

The chain couples TRBV11-3 to TRBJ2-4; the match to TRBD2 covers 8 bases. Per the germline V gene, CDR1 is SGHNT and CDR2 is YENEEA. This CDR3 has 16 residues. V dropped 1 base and J dropped 0; count of bases not matched to a gene: 2. CDR3 region: CASSLGAGEAKNIQYF. In DNA form, the CDR3 reads TGTGCCAGCAGCTTAGGAGCGGGGGAAGCCAAAAACATTCAGTACTTC.

The rearrangement joins TRBV15 to TRBJ1-6; no reliable D call. The germline CDR1 and CDR2 sequences are LNHNV and YYDKDF (reference sequence). Trimming took off 4 bases at V and 8 bases at J, with 15 bases between the two ends. The CDR3 contains 15 residues. This CDR3 is CATSNPGRVDSPLHF. CDR3 nucleotide sequence: TGTGCCACCAGCAACCCCGGGCGGGTGGATTCACCCCTCCACTTT.

V gene TRBV24-1 combines with J gene TRBJ2-1, with 7 bases lining up with TRBD2. The CDR3 runs to 15 residues. Germline V gene sequence: CDR1 KGHDR, CDR2 SFDVKD. The V gene end was trimmed by 3 bases and the J gene end by 3 bases; junction bases not matched to a gene: 4. CDR3 sequence (DNA): TGTGCCACCAGTGATCCCCGGGGGGACTACAATGAGCAGTTCTTC. Protein sequence: CATSDPRGDYNEQFF.